The 14 T cell receptor beta chains reported below all come from one sample, sequenced in a study of primary melanoma T cells and metastatic recurrence. Repertoires were generated with immunoSEQ multiplex PCR, while TCRdb's copy carries only in-frame clones and drops some. This sample yields under 1,100 clones, of which roughly 70% are seen a single time; around 5% belongs to the top ten. Sequencing was performed on melanoma tumor tissue. Receptors originate from a human donor with melanoma.

This clone is a singleton in its sample. V usage is TRBV14 and J usage is TRBJ2-3; D call uncertain. This CDR3 contains 14 residues. Trimming took 1 base from V and 4 from J, leaving 9 bases between them. The germline V gene has CDR1 SGHDN and CDR2 FVKESK. The CDR3 coding sequence is TGTGCCAGCAGCCAAGTACAGATCGCAGATACGCAGTATTTT. Its protein is CASSQVQIADTQYF.

The J gene is TRBJ2-3, the V gene TRBV6-8, with TRBD1 matching 8 bases. The CDR3 consists of 15 residues. With V trimmed by 6 bases and J by 4 bases, 9 bases remained unmatched. Germline V gene lookup returns CDR1 MNHGY and CDR2 SAAAGT. CDR3 in DNA: TGTGCCAGCAGGGGGACAGGATCCGTTTCAGATACGCAGTATTTT. As protein: CASRGTGSVSDTQYF.

This rearrangement joins TRBV19 to TRBJ2-2, with D possibly being TRBD1 (6 bases). The germline CDR1 and CDR2 sequences are LNHDA and SQIVND (reference sequence). The V end was cut by 7 bases, the J end by 2 bases, with 11 bases between. This CDR3 contains 14 residues. The CDR3 here is CASTGTTNTGELFF. The CDR3 nucleotides are TGTGCCAGTACTGGGACAACCAACACCGGGGAGCTGTTTTTT.

This clone was observed a single time. This chain joins TRBV9 and TRBJ2-5; D is ambiguous. In germline, CDR1 is SGDLS, CDR2 YYNGEE. This CDR3 contains 13 residues. V was pared by 5 bases and J by 0 bases, with 8 bases between. CDR3: CASSGTHQETQYF. The CDR3 DNA is TGTGCCAGCAGTGGAACTCACCAAGAGACCCAGTACTTC. Together with reference TRBV9 and TRBJ2-5, the CDR3 gives the full variable domain: DSGVTQTPKHLITATGQRVTLRCSPRSGDLSVYWYQQSLDQGLQFLIQYYNGEERAKGNILERFSAQQFPDLHSELNLSSLELGDSALYFCASSGTHQETQYFGPGTRLLVL.

This chain joins TRBV28 and TRBJ2-1; 9 positions match TRBD2. Germline CDR1 is MDHEN and CDR2 is SYDVKM. Losses at the gene ends were 6 bases for V and 10 bases for J; bases not matched to a gene: 7. The CDR3 has 13 residues. In nucleotides, the CDR3 is TGTGCCAGCAGCCCGGGACTAGCAAGCGAGCAGTTCTTC. Its translation: CASSPGLASEQFF.

The rearrangement links TRBV28 to TRBJ1-2; D call uncertain. The length of the CDR3 is 12 residues. Germline CDR1 MDHEN, CDR2 SYDVKM. Deletions cut 2 bases from V and 5 bases from J, with 6 bases between. CDR3 residues: CASSLRLYGYTF. CDR3 DNA sequence: TGTGCCAGCAGTTTAAGACTGTATGGCTACACCTTC.

The chain is built from TRBV14 and TRBJ2-1, with 7 nucleotides matching TRBD1. Per germline, CDR1 SGHDN and CDR2 FVKESK. V was pared by 0 bases and J by 6 bases, with 5 bases of the junction left unmatched. The CDR3 sequence is 15 residues long. The CDR3 region has the DNA TGTGCCAGCAGCCAAGACCCAGAGGGGGCCAATGAGCAGTTCTTC. Translating it yields CASSQDPEGANEQFF.

V gene TRBV7-1 combines with J gene TRBJ2-3; D gene uncertain. Being an ORF, TRBV7-1 has a function that is uncertain. CDR3 length equals 13 residues. Trimming removed 0 bases at V and 5 bases at J, with 6 bases between. CDR3 in amino acids: CASSSAPGDTQYF. The CDR3 DNA is TGTGCCAGCAGCTCAGCCCCCGGAGATACGCAGTATTTT.

This clone has a single count. J is TRBJ2-7 and V is TRBV30; 9 nucleotides line up with TRBD1. The CDR3 is made up of 13 amino acids. The ends lost 4 bases at V and 5 bases at J; junction bases unmatched: 6. Per the germline V gene, CDR1 is GTSNPN and CDR2 is SVGIG (reference sequence). The CDR3 bases are TGTGCCTGGATGGGACAGGGTAGGAACGAGCAGTACTTC. This gives the protein CAWMGQGRNEQYF. The entire variable domain, with the rest obtained from reference TRBV30 and TRBJ2-7, is as follows: SQTIHQWPATLVQPVGSPLSLECTVEGTSNPNLYWYRQAAGRGLQLLFYSVGIGQISSEVPQNLSASRPQDRQFILSSKKLLLSDSGFYLCAWMGQGRNEQYFGPGTRLTVT.

V usage is TRBV5-1 and J usage is TRBJ2-2, with a tentative D call TRBD2 (6 bases). Germline assignment: CDR1 SGHRS and CDR2 YFSETQ. Trimming pared 6 bases from V and 3 bases from J, leaving 18 bases between. The CDR3 totals 16 residues. The CDR3 DNA is TGCGCCAGCAAGGTTCTAGCGTCTACCGACACCGGGGAGCTGTTTTTT. The encoded protein is CASKVLASTDTGELFF. Drawing the rest from reference TRBV5-1 and TRBJ2-2, the complete variable domain is KAGVTQTPRYLIKTRGQQVTLSCSPISGHRSVSWYQQTPGQGLQFLFEYFSETQRNKGNFPGRFSGRQFSNSRSEMNVSTLELGDSALYLCASKVLASTDTGELFFGEGSRLTVL.

The chain is built from TRBV19 and TRBJ1-1; no definite D call. The CDR3 contains 14 residues. The germline gives CDR1 LNHDA, CDR2 SQIVND (reference sequence). Trimming pared 6 bases from V and 3 bases from J, leaving 14 bases between. The CDR3 here is CASSVMTYDTEAFF. DNA of the CDR3: TGTGCCAGTAGCGTGATGACTTACGACACTGAAGCTTTCTTT. The complete variable domain, with remaining parts taken from reference TRBV19 and TRBJ1-1, reads DGGITQSPKYLFRKEGQNVTLSCEQNLNHDAMYWYRQDPGQGLRLIYYSQIVNDFQKGDIAEGYSVSREKKESFPLTVTSAQKNPTAFYLCASSVMTYDTEAFFGQGTRLTVV.

This chain uses TRBV19 with TRBJ2-7, with 10 positions matching TRBD2. The germline gives CDR1 LNHDA, CDR2 SQIVND (reference sequence). The trim removed 4 bases at V and 3 bases at J, leaving 3 bases unmatched. The CDR3 is 14 residues long. The CDR3 loop reads CASSSLAGGYEQYF. The CDR3 bases are TGTGCCAGTAGTAGCTTAGCGGGAGGCTACGAGCAGTACTTC.

This chain connects TRBV2 to TRBJ1-1, with no clear D. The CDR3 is 13 residues long. The germline gives CDR1 SNHLY, CDR2 FYNNEI. V lost 2 bases to trimming and J lost 4 bases, with 8 bases between them. The CDR3 is CASSERGRTEAFF. The CDR3 nucleotides read TGTGCCAGCAGTGAAAGAGGGCGCACTGAAGCTTTCTTT.

The chain is built from TRBV10-2 and TRBJ2-7, with 14 positions matching TRBD2. V was clipped by 5 bases and J by 6 bases; unmatched bases: 6. There are 15 residues in the CDR3. Germline V CDR1 and CDR2: WSHSY, SAAADI. CDR3 nucleotide sequence: TGCGCCAGCAGTCCGGGACTAGCGGGAGTAGGCGAGCAGTACTTC. As protein: CASSPGLAGVGEQYF.